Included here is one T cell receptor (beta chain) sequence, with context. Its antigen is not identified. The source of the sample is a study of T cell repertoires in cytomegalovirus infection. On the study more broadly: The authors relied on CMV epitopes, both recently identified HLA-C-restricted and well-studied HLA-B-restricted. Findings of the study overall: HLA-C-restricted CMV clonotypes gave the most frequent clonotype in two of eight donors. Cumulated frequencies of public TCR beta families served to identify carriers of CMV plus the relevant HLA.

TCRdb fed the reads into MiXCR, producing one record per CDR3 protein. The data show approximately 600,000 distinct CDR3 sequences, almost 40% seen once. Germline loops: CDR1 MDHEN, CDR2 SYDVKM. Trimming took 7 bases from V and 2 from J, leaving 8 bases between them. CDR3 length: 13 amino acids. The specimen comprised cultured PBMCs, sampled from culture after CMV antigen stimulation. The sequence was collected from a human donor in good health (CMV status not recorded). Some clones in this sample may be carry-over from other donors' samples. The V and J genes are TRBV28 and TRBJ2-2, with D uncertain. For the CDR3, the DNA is TGTGCCAGCATACAGCAAAACACCGGGGAGCTGTTTTTT. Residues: CASIQQNTGELFF.